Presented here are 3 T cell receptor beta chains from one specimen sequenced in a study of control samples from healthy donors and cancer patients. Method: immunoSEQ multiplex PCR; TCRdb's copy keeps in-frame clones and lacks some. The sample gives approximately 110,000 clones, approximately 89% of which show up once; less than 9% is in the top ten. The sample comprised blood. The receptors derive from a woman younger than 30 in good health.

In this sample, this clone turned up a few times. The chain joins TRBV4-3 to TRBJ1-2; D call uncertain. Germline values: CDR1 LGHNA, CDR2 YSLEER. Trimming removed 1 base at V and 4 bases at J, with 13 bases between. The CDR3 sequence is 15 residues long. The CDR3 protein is CASSQATDIFYGYTF. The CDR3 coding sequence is TGCGCCAGCAGCCAAGCCACAGACATATTCTATGGCTACACCTTC.

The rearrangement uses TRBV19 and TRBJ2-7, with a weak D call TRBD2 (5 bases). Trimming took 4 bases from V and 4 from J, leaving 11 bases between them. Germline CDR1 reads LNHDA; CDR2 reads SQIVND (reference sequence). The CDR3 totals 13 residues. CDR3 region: CASSTQERYEQYF. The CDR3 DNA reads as TGTGCCAGTAGTACGCAGGAGCGGTACGAGCAGTACTTC. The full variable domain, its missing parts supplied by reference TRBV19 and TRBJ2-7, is DGGITQSPKYLFRKEGQNVTLSCEQNLNHDAMYWYRQDPGQGLRLIYYSQIVNDFQKGDIAEGYSVSREKKESFPLTVTSAQKNPTAFYLCASSTQERYEQYFGPGTRLTVT.

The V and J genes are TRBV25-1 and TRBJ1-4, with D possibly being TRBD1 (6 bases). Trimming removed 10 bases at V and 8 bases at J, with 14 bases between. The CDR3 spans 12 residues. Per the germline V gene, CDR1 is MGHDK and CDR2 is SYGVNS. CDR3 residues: CATMGAEEKLFF. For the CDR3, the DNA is TGTGCCACTATGGGGGCAGAAGAAAAACTGTTTTTT.